This T cell receptor (beta chain) was profiled in a study of metastatic and nonmetastatic thyroid tumors. The V end lost 0 bases, the J end lost 4 bases, and 0 bases lay between the germline ends. The CDR3 extends over 12 amino acids. Germline values: CDR1 LNHNV, CDR2 YYDKDF (reference sequence). As originally analysed: Across clinicopathological groups, CDR3 differences served as the basis for building a distant-metastasis classifier for papillary thyroid cancer. TCRdb reanalyzed the PCR reads via MiXCR. The V and J calls and clone size are TCRdb's, not the authors'. The sample lists fewer than 20,000 clones, about 34% occurring once. Thyroid surgery had not been preceded by any treatment in any patient.

This receptor was taken from a male donor with papillary thyroid cancer or a benign thyroid nodule (not recorded which). Some clones in this sample may be carry-over from other donors' samples. Sequencing used tumor tissue. The rearrangement uses TRBV15 and TRBJ2-2; D ambiguous. The CDR3 loop reads CATSRDTGELFF. CDR3 coding DNA: TGTGCCACCAGCAGAGACACCGGGGAGCTGTTTTTT.